This TCR beta chain came from a study of cytomegalovirus exposure and HLA in healthy donors. Across the study: An earlier analysis identified under 130 million unique TCR beta sequences in about 190 million T cells. Study-level points and caveats: HLA alleles showed associations with about 17,000 TCR beta sequences in a later analysis, at a 0.05 false discovery rate. The study put 150 to 200 TCR beta chains on its list as cytomegalovirus-associated. Available immune exposure information was restricted to CMV serostatus only.

About this clone itself: What it binds is not known.

PCR involved 60 Vbeta and 13 Jbeta primers. Sequenced by immunoSEQ multiplex PCR; TCRdb stores in-frame clones only, minus some. Of approximately 200,000 clones in the sample, about four fifths were seen once. This sequence was found in a boy between 5 and 17 years old in good health and CMV-seronegative. The sequencing sample was made of PBMCs.

CDR3: CTSSQDMTGESYEQYF. The CDR3 DNA is TGCACCAGCAGCCAAGATATGACCGGGGAATCCTACGAGCAGTACTTC. The chain recombines TRBV1 with TRBJ2-5; TRBD2 reflects the table's D call only, with no check against the DNA. Matching the DNA end better, TRBJ2-7 makes the J call doubtful. TRBV1 is classified as a pseudogene. CDR3 size: 16 residues.